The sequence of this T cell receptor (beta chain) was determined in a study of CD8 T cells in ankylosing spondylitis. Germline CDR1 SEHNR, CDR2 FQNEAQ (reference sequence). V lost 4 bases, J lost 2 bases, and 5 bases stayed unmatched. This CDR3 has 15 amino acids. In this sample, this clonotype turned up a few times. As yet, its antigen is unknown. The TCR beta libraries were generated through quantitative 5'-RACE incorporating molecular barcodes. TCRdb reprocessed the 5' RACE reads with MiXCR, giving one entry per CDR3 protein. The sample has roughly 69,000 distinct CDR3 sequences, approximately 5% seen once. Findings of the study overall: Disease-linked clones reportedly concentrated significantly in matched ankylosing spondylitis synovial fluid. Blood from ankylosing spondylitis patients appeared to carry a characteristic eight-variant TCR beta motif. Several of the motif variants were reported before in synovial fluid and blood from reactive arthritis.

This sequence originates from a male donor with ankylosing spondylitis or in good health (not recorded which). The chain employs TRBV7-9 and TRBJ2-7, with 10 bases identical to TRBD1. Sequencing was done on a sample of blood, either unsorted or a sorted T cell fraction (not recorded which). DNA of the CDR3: TGTGCCAGCAGCTCCTTAGACAGGGGGCCCTACGAGCAGTACTTC. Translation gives CASSSLDRGPYEQYF.